Listed below are T cell receptor beta chains from one sample, sequenced in a study of T cell responses to AZD1222 COVID-19 vaccine. TCRdb's table, derived via immunoSEQ multiplex PCR, lists solely in-frame clones and lacks some. The top ten clones hold approximately 1.6% of a sample with 180,000 or so clones, 91% of them seen once. The material sequenced was peripheral blood, taken 28 days after the second AZD1222 dose. The source of these receptors is an adult who received the AZD1222 COVID-19 vaccine. Both conserved end residues are part of each CDR3. Each record gives: clone size, CDR3 length, V gene, J gene, D gene, CDR3 DNA, CDR3 protein. D genes are given only for firm matches. The listing skips clone size in some rows; elsewhere it reads once, few, many or a size class.

>.|15|TRBV27|TRBJ1-1|TRBD1
TGTGCCAGCAGTCCGTGGACAGGGGGAGGCACTGAAGCTTTCTTT
CASSPWTGGGTEAFF
>.|13|TRBV7-9|TRBJ2-7|.
TGTGCCAGCAGCTTTCATGGGACCTACGAGCAGTACTTC
CASSFHGTYEQYF
>.|19|TRBV5-4|TRBJ2-2|TRBD2
TGTGCCAGCAGCTTACCTAGCGGGAGGGCCATGAAAAACACCGGGGAGCTGTTTTTT
CASSLPSGRAMKNTGELFF
>.|13|TRBV2|TRBJ1-2|.
TGTGCCAGCGGTCGAAGAAATAGGGAAGGCTACACCTTC
CASGRRNREGYTF
>once|15|TRBV27|TRBJ1-6|.
TGTGCCAGCAGTCTCGCCCCAAACAGGGATTCACCCCTCCACTTT
CASSLAPNRDSPLHF
>.|12|TRBV5-6|TRBJ2-5|.
TGTGCCAGCAGCTTGGACCGGGAGACCCAGTACTTC
CASSLDRETQYF
>.|14|TRBV6-5|TRBJ2-7|.
TGTGCCAGTCGGAGTAGCCCTACCTCCTACGAGCAGTACTTC
CASRSSPTSYEQYF
>.|11|TRBV28|TRBJ2-3|.
TGTGCCAGCACCTCCAAGGATACGCAGTATTTT
CASTSKDTQYF
>.|13|TRBV6-4|TRBJ1-1|.
TGTGCCAGCAGTCTCGCTAAGAACACTGAAGCTTTCTTT
CASSLAKNTEAFF
>once|13|TRBV19|TRBJ1-1|.
TGTGCCAGTAGTATTACCCGGGACACTGAAGCTTTCTTT
CASSITRDTEAFF
>.|14|TRBV7-9|TRBJ2-7|.
TGTGCCAGCAGCCCCGGGCAAAGCTCCTACGAGCAGTACTTC
CASSPGQSSYEQYF
>.|15|TRBV18|TRBJ2-7|TRBD1
TGTGCCAGCTCACCACCGGGACAGGGGCCTTACGAGCAGTACTTC
CASSPPGQGPYEQYF
>once|15|TRBV6-5|TRBJ1-6|.
TGTGCCAGCAGTTATACCCCGGGGGCCAATTCACCCCTCCACTTT
CASSYTPGANSPLHF
>.|14|TRBV7-3|TRBJ2-3|.
TGTGCCAGCAGCCTAGACAGTCATGCAGATACGCAGTATTTT
CASSLDSHADTQYF
>.|11|TRBV7-9|TRBJ2-7|.
TGTGCCAGCAGCCAACTCCACGAGCAGTACTTC
CASSQLHEQYF
>.|12|TRBV20-1|TRBJ2-7|.
TGCAGTGCTAGTCGGCTAGTCTACGAGCAGTACTTC
CSASRLVYEQYF
>.|15|TRBV14|TRBJ2-7|.
TGTGCCAGCAGCCAAGGATGGGGGAGGACCTACGAGCAGTACTTC
CASSQGWGRTYEQYF
>.|15|TRBV19|TRBJ2-7|TRBD1
TGTGCCAGTAGTATAAGGACAGGTTTACCCTACGAGCAGTACTTC
CASSIRTGLPYEQYF
>.|14|TRBV5-1|TRBJ2-2|.
TGCGCCAGCAGGGAGGCAGGGAACACCGGGGAGCTGTTTTTT
CASREAGNTGELFF
>.|16|TRBV7-2|TRBJ1-5|.
TGTGCCAGCAGCTTAGGAACAGCCCTAACCAATCAGCCCCAGCATTTT
CASSLGTALTNQPQHF
>.|12|TRBV24-1|TRBJ1-3|.
TGTGCCACCAGTGATTTGTATAACACCATATATTTT
CATSDLYNTIYF
>.|14|TRBV6-2/TRBV6-3|TRBJ2-3|.
TGTGCCAGCAGTTCCCGGGACTTTCCAGATACGCAGTATTTT
CASSSRDFPDTQYF
>.|15|TRBV6-2/TRBV6-3|TRBJ2-4|TRBD2
TGTGCCAGCAGTGCCATGGGGGGGGCCAAAAACATTCAGTACTTC
CASSAMGGAKNIQYF
>.|14|TRBV4-1|TRBJ2-5|.
TGCGCCAGCAGCCAAGAATCCCAACAAGAGACCCAGTACTTC
CASSQESQQETQYF
>.|12|TRBV20-1|TRBJ2-5|.
TGCAGTGCTAGTCGGGCGGAAGAGACCCAGTACTTC
CSASRAEETQYF
>.|15|TRBV6-5|TRBJ2-1|TRBD2
TGTGCCAGCCGGCCCGGGGGGACTAGCTTGGGTGAGCAGTTCTTC
CASRPGGTSLGEQFF
>.|14|TRBV24-1|TRBJ2-2|.
TGTGCCACCAGCCGAACAGCGAACACCGGGGAGCTGTTTTTT
CATSRTANTGELFF
>once|13|TRBV9|TRBJ1-5|.
TGTGCCAGCAGCTTCAGGGGAAATCAGCCCCAGCATTTT
CASSFRGNQPQHF
>.|15|TRBV27|TRBJ1-6|.
TGTGCCAGCAGTTTAGATGCAGGCTATAATTCACCCCTCCACTTT
CASSLDAGYNSPLHF
>.|14|TRBV6-1|TRBJ1-2|.
TGTGCCAGCAGTGAAGCGAAAGGGTTGTATGGCTACACCTTC
CASSEAKGLYGYTF
>.|11|TRBV6-2/TRBV6-3|TRBJ1-5|.
TGTGCCAGCAGCCATCCCCAGCCCCAGCATTTT
CASSHPQPQHF
>.|13|TRBV7-2|TRBJ2-7|.
TGTGCCAGCAGCCCACGGCGGATGTACGAGCAGTACTTC
CASSPRRMYEQYF
>.|15|TRBV6-1|TRBJ2-5|TRBD2
TGTGCCAGCAGTGAACTAGCGGGGGGGCAAGAGACCCAGTACTTC
CASSELAGGQETQYF
>.|15|TRBV5-1|TRBJ2-2|.
TGCGCCAGCAGCTTACCCGGGACAAGCACCGGGGAGCTGTTTTTT
CASSLPGTSTGELFF
>.|15|TRBV10-2|TRBJ1-2|.
TGCGCCAGCAGTGCCTCTGGTTGGTCCTACTATGGCTACACCTTC
CASSASGWSYYGYTF
>.|16|TRBV3-1/TRBV3-2|TRBJ2-1|TRBD2
TGTGCCAGCAGCCATAAAAGCGGGAGGTCGGGAGATGAGCAGTTCTTC
CASSHKSGRSGDEQFF
>once|15|TRBV25-1|TRBJ2-2|TRBD2
TGTGCCAGCAGTGAGACTAGCGTCAACACCGGGGAGCTGTTTTTT
CASSETSVNTGELFF
>.|16|TRBV19|TRBJ2-1|TRBD2
TGTGCCAGTAGTATTGCCGGGACTACCTCCTACAATGAGCAGTTCTTC
CASSIAGTTSYNEQFF
>.|15|TRBV7-9|TRBJ1-1|TRBD1
TGTGCCAGCAGCCCTATTAGGGGGCGGTTGACTGAAGCTTTCTTT
CASSPIRGRLTEAFF
>.|12|TRBV7-2|TRBJ2-1|.
TGTGCCAGCAGCTTAGGCCTCAATGAGCAGTTCTTC
CASSLGLNEQFF
>.|12|TRBV19|TRBJ1-5|.
TGTGCCAGTAGGCAGGGGATTCAGCCCCAGCATTTT
CASRQGIQPQHF
>.|14|TRBV19|TRBJ2-7|.
TGTGCCAGTAGTGTCCTGAGTGAGGGGTACGAGCAGTACTTC
CASSVLSEGYEQYF
>once|15|TRBV6-5|TRBJ1-6|.
TGTGCCAGCAGTTACACCCGGGAGGGTCGTTCACCCCTCCACTTT
CASSYTREGRSPLHF
>.|17|TRBV4-2|TRBJ1-4|TRBD1
TGTGCCAGCAGCCAAGGGGGGAGACAGGGGGCCGGTGAAAAACTGTTTTTT
CASSQGGRQGAGEKLFF
>.|19|TRBV24-1|TRBJ2-3|.
TGTGCCACCAGTGCCGACCCCAAGCAGTACCATTACCAGACAGATACGCAGTATTTT
CATSADPKQYHYQTDTQYF
>.|14|TRBV4-2|TRBJ1-1|TRBD1
TGTGCCAGCAGCCCTGACAGGGCTGAGACTGAAGCTTTCTTT
CASSPDRAETEAFF
>few|16|TRBV6-1|TRBJ2-7|TRBD2
TGTGCCAGCAGAGAATCGAGCGGGGGGCATTCCTACGAGCAGTACTTC
CASRESSGGHSYEQYF